This passage covers 3 T cell receptor beta chains from one sample sequenced in a study of shared clonotypes between healthy human individuals. TCRdb's table, derived via immunoSEQ multiplex PCR, lists solely in-frame clones and lacks some. The table has approximately 2.5 million clones, approximately 92% seen once. Sequenced input: naive CD4+ T cells sorted from blood. Documented subset: CD45RA+ positively selected. These receptor sequences come from a man aged 18 to 35 in good health.

The gene calls are TRBV11-2 and TRBJ2-7; 14 bases align to TRBD2. V shed 5 bases and J 0 bases; nucleotides not matched to a gene: 6. The CDR3 has 17 residues. The V gene's germline CDR1 is SGHAT and CDR2 FQNNGV. CDR3 protein: CASSRTSGGPDSYEQYF. The CDR3 DNA reads TGTGCCAGCAGCCGGACTAGCGGGGGGCCAGACTCCTACGAGCAGTACTTC.

About this clone: This sample also contains other DNA sequences that code for the same CDR3. J is TRBJ1-5 and V is TRBV18; TRBD1 is a possible D gene (5 bases). The CDR3 has 14 residues. Trimming took 2 bases from V and 4 from J, leaving 9 bases between them. Germline V gene lookup returns CDR1 KGHSH and CDR2 LQKENI. CDR3 nucleotide sequence: TGTGCCAGCTCACCAGGGACGGATAATCAGCCCCAGCATTTT. The encoded protein is CASSPGTDNQPQHF.

The J gene is TRBJ2-3, the V gene TRBV9; D is uncertain. This CDR3 spans 14 amino acids. Germline V gives CDR1 SGDLS, CDR2 YYNGEE. Trimming took 4 bases from V and 0 from J, leaving 9 bases between them. CDR3 amino acids: CASSPQPSTDTQYF. As DNA, the CDR3 is TGTGCCAGCAGCCCCCAACCTAGCACAGATACGCAGTATTTT.